A single sample gave rise to the 10 T cell receptor beta chains below, sequenced in a study of technical replicates of blood from a few donors. The repertoire was sequenced with immunoSEQ multiplex PCR; TCRdb's copy has only in-frame clones and lacks some. Of more than 65,000 clones in the sample, 96% are singletons; the top ten hold 0.3% to 0.35%. Sequences were obtained from T cells isolated from PBMCs. The receptors come from a human donor in good health.

The chain joins TRBV11-3 to TRBJ2-3; D gene ambiguous. This CDR3 has 15 amino acids. V lost 5 bases to trimming and J lost 2 bases, with 14 bases between them. Germline CDR1 SGHNT, CDR2 YENEEA. CDR3 DNA sequence: TGTGCCAGCAGCCCCCCATGGCCATTCACAGATACGCAGTATTTT. Protein sequence: CASSPPWPFTDTQYF.

The J gene is TRBJ1-2, the V gene TRBV19; 7 positions match TRBD1. With V trimmed by 5 bases and J by 7 bases, 7 bases remained unmatched. The germline V gene encodes CDR1 LNHDA and CDR2 SQIVND (reference sequence). This CDR3 has 13 residues. The DNA for the CDR3 is TGTGCCAGTAGTGGACAGGCCCCCTTTGGCTACACCTTC. Translated: CASSGQAPFGYTF.

This chain uses TRBV29-1 with TRBJ1-3, with 9 nucleotides matching TRBD1. The J segment lost 7 bases and the V segment lost 5 bases, leaving 9 bases of the junction unmatched. CDR1 is SQVTM, CDR2 ANQGSEA, per germline. CDR3 length: 14 residues. CDR3 sequence (DNA): TGCAGCGTTCTCTTACTGGGACAGGGTAACACCATATATTTT. Translation gives CSVLLLGQGNTIYF.

V is TRBV19 and J is TRBJ1-1, with 9 bases identical to TRBD1. J was trimmed by 5 bases and V by 5 bases; bases with no gene match: 9. The CDR3 is 15 amino acids. Per the germline V gene, CDR1 is LNHDA and CDR2 is SQIVND (reference sequence). Here the CDR3 reads CASSLPRQGVTEAFF. For the CDR3, the DNA is TGTGCCAGTAGTCTCCCGAGACAGGGGGTTACTGAAGCTTTCTTT.

In its sample, this clone was seen once. This chain joins TRBV7-2 and TRBJ1-2; no clear D gene. Germline lookup yields CDR1 SGHTA and CDR2 FQGNSA. V was pared by 1 base and J by 8 bases, with 11 bases between. The CDR3 length is 13 residues. The CDR3 bases are TGTGCCAGCAGCTTAGAGTCAGGTCGAGGCTACACCTTC. As protein: CASSLESGRGYTF.

This rearrangement joins TRBV7-2 to TRBJ2-7; D is perhaps TRBD2 (6 bases). Trimming shortened V by 3 bases and J by 4 bases, and 16 bases separated the two germline ends. The CDR3 extends over 15 amino acids. Germline-derived CDR1 and CDR2 are SGHTA and FQGNSA. The CDR3 spells CASSFQGLLIYEQYF. CDR3 in DNA: TGTGCCAGCAGCTTTCAGGGACTTCTAATTTACGAGCAGTACTTC.

The chain couples TRBV2 to TRBJ1-1; TRBD1 might be the D (6 bases). CDR1 and CDR2 from the germline V gene are SNHLY and FYNNEI. The CDR3 contains 13 residues. V was shortened by 7 bases and J by 0 bases, with 9 bases between the two germline ends. The CDR3 sequence: CASNREMNTEAFF. The CDR3 DNA reads TGTGCCAGCAACAGGGAGATGAACACTGAAGCTTTCTTT.

The J gene is TRBJ2-7, the V gene TRBV11-1, with D unclear. With 3 bases removed from V and 3 bases from J, the gap between germline ends came to 18 bases. The CDR3 is 16 residues long. The germline V gene has CDR1 SGHAT and CDR2 FQDESV (reference sequence). CDR3 protein: CASSLLIGASYYEQYF. CDR3 sequence (DNA): TGTGCCAGCAGCTTGCTCATTGGAGCTAGTTACTACGAGCAGTACTTC.

CDR3 coding DNA: TGTGCCAGCAGCTTGGTAAGAAAGGAGGGTCCGGGCCAGTACTTC. Translated, it gives CASSLVRKEGPGQYF. This chain connects TRBV5-6 to TRBJ2-5; D possibly corresponds to TRBD2 (6 bases). V was trimmed by 0 bases and J by 10 bases, leaving 19 bases between them. CDR3 length equals 15 residues. CDR1 and CDR2 from the germline V gene are SGHDT and YYEEEE.

The CDR3 DNA is TGTGCCAGCAGCGGAGGGGCGTTCTATGGCTACACCTTC. Protein product: CASSGGAFYGYTF. The chain employs TRBV5-8 and TRBJ1-2; D might be TRBD1 (5 bases). The CDR3 covers 13 residues. Germline CDR1 reads SGHTS; CDR2 reads YDEGEE. V was clipped by 4 bases and J by 4 bases, with 11 bases between them.